Listed below are T cell receptor beta chains from one sample, sequenced in a study of shared T cell receptors in the human thymus. The method was immunoSEQ multiplex PCR; TCRdb's version includes in-frame clones alone and lacks a portion of them. The table records about 380,000 clones, 95% of them present only once. The sequenced sample was thymocytes. The source of these receptors is a human donor. Each CDR3 is given with its conserved first and last residue.

V	J	CDR3
TRBV5-6	TRBJ2-1	CASSLITATGNEQFF
TRBV11-2	TRBJ1-2	CASSLGGAALTNYGYTF
TRBV5-6	TRBJ1-2	CASSLPDRQGNYGYTF
TRBV25-1	TRBJ1-1	CASRGRLTEAFF
TRBV7-2	TRBJ2-1	CASSPSRDWYLVYNEQFF
TRBV7-7	TRBJ2-1	CASSLALRTSYTEQFF
TRBV6-1	TRBJ2-1	CASSAREQPKNNEQFF
TRBV5-1	TRBJ2-7	CASSYVPDRAYEQYF
TRBV7-8	TRBJ1-2	CASSFLWGDRAAYGYTF
TRBV19	TRBJ2-2	CASSDKQGMGTGELFF
TRBV7-9	TRBJ2-7	CASSHRTVEPYEQYF
TRBV12-5	TRBJ2-5	CASGLPPDRTQYF
TRBV6-5	TRBJ2-7	CASSPSYEQYF
TRBV18	TRBJ1-5	CASSDRDLDSNQPQHF
TRBV6-5	TRBJ1-1	CASSFRQGEEVAEAFF
TRBV14	TRBJ2-3	CASSPPWAAGGTDTQYF
TRBV19	TRBJ2-7	CASSRDTSYEQYF
TRBV30	TRBJ2-7	CAWTGGSSGRTLYEQYF
TRBV7-9	TRBJ1-2	CASPLPGYYGYTF
TRBV6-6	TRBJ2-7	CASSPFGEIDEQYF
TRBV5-8	TRBJ2-1	CASSLAPGTGNNEQFF
TRBV7-6	TRBJ1-1	CASSVASTPHEAFF
TRBV6-5	TRBJ1-1	CASIQGTRGETEAFF
TRBV2	TRBJ2-3	CASSVQASTDTQYF
TRBV7-2	TRBJ2-7	CASSSKARGSYEQYF
TRBV4-1	TRBJ2-1	CASSQTTESSYNEQFF
TRBV11-1	TRBJ2-7	CASSLVGDSYEQYF
TRBV7-9	TRBJ2-7	CASSLVDSGEQYF
TRBV7-2	TRBJ2-1	CASSLDDSGYNEQFF
TRBV6-5	TRBJ2-3	CASTPGLAGPDTQYF
TRBV27	TRBJ2-7	CASSFSGAYEQYF
TRBV18	TRBJ2-1	CASSPASDYRYNEQFF
TRBV5-1	TRBJ2-6	CASSLEVTGANVLTF
TRBV27	TRBJ2-3	CASSLRAPPDTQYF
TRBV7-6	TRBJ2-2	CASSRGGINTGELFF
TRBV7-2	TRBJ2-7	CASSPHRGPYEQYF
TRBV27	TRBJ2-1	CASSRPLREFHNEQFF
TRBV7-2	TRBJ1-5	CASSLVGSDQPQHF
TRBV6-1	TRBJ2-5	CASSENRGETQYF